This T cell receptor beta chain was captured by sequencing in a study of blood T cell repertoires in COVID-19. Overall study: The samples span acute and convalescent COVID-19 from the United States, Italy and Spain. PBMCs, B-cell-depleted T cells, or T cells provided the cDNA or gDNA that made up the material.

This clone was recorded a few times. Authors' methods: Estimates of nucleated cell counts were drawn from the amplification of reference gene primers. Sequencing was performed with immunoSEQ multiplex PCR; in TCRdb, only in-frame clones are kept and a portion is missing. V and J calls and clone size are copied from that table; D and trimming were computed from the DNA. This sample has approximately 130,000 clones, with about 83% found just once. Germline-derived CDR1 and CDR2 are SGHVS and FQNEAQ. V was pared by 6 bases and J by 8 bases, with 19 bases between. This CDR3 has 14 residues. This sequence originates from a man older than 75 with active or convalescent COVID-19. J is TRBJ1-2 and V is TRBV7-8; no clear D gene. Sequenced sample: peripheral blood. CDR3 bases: TGTGCCAGCAGGGCCCTAGAATCGGGGAGAGGCTACACCTTC. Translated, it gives CASRALESGRGYTF.